The present T cell receptor beta chain was sequenced within a study of blood T cell repertoires in COVID-19. The germline V gene encodes CDR1 SGHRS and CDR2 YFSETQ. V was cut by 4 bases and J by 4 bases, with 21 bases left in between. This CDR3 region has 16 residues. Measured with immunoSEQ multiplex PCR; TCRdb has only the in-frame clones, and not every one. The table records about 400,000 clones, around 86% of them present only once. The origin of this receptor is a human donor in a cohort sampled during active COVID-19. The chain links TRBV5-1 to TRBJ2-7; a weak D match, TRBD1 (6 bases). Sequencing used peripheral blood. The CDR3 sequence: CASSRRDRTDRYEQYF. The CDR3 nucleotides read TGCGCCAGCAGCCGCCGGGATAGGACAGATAGATACGAGCAGTACTTC.